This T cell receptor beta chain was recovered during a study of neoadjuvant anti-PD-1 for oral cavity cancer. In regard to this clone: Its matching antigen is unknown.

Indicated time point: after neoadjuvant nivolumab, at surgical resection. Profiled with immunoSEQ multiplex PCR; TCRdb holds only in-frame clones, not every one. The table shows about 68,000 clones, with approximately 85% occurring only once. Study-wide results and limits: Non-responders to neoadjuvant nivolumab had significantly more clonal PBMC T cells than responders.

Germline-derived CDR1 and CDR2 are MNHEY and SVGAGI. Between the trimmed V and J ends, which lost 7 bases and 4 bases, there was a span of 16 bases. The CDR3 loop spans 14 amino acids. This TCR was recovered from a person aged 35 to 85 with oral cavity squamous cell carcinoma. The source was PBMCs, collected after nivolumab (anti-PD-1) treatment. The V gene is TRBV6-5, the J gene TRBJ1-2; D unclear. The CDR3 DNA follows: TGTGCCAGCACCACCCGTGCGGGTGCCTATGGCTACACCTTC. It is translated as CASTTRAGAYGYTF.